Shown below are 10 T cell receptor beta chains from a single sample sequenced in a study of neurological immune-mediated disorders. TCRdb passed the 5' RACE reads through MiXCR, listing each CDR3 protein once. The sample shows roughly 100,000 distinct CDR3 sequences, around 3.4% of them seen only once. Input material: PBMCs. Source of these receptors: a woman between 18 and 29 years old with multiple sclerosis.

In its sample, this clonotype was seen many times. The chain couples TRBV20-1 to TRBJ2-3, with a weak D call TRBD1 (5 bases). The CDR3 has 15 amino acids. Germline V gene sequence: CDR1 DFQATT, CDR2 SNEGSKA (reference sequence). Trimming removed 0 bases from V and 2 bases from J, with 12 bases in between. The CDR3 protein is CSARDATDLTDTQYF. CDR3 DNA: TGCAGTGCTAGAGACGCGACAGACCTCACAGATACGCAGTATTTT.

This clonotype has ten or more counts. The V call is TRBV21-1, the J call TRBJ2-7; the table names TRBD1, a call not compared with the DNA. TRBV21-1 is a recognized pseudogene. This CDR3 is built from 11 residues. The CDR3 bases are TGCCGTACAAAAGGGGTTGCAGAGCAGTACTTC. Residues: CRTKGVAEQYF.

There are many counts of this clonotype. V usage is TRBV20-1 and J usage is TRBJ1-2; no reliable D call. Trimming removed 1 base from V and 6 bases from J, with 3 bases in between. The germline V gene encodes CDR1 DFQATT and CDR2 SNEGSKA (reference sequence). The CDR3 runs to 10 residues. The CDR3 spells CSARGDGYTF. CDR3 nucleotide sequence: TGCAGTGCTAGAGGGGATGGCTACACCTTC.

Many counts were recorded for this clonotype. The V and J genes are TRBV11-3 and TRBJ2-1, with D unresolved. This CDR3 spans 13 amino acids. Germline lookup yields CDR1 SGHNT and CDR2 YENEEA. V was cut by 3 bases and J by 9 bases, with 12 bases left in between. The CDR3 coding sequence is TGTGCCAGCAGCTTGGACGAGACTCTTGAGCAGTTCTTC. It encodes CASSLDETLEQFF.

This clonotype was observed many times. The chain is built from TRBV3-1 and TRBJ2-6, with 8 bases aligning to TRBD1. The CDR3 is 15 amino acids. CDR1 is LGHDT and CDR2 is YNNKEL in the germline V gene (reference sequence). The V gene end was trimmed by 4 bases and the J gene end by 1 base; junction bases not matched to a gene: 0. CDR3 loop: CASSRQGSGANVLTF. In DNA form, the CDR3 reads TGTGCCAGCAGCCGACAGGGGTCTGGGGCCAACGTCCTGACTTTC.

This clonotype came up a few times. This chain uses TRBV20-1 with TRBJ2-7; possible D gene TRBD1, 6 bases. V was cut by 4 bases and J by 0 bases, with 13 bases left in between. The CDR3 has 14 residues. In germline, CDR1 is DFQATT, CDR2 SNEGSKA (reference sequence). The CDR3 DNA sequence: TGCAGTGCTAACGGTCAGGGGCCCTCCTACGAGCAGTACTTC. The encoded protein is CSANGQGPSYEQYF.

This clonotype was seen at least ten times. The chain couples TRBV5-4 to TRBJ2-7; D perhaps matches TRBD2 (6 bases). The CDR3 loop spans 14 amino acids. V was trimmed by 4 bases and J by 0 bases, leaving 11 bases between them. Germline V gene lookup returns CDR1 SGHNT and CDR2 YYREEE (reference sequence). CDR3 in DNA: TGTGCCAGCAGCGCGGGACCGAGCTCCTACGAGCAGTACTTC. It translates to CASSAGPSSYEQYF. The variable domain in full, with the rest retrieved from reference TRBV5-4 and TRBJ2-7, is ETGVTQSPTHLIKTRGQQVTLRCSSQSGHNTVSWYQQALGQGPQFIFQYYREEENGRGNFPPRFSGLQFPNYSSELNVNALELDDSALYLCASSAGPSSYEQYFGPGTRLTVT.

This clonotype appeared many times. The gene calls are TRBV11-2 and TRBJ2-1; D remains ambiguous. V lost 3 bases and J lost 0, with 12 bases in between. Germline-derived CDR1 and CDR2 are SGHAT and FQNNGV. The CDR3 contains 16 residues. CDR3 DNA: TGTGCCAGCAGCTTCGAGGCGCAGAGCTCCTACAATGAGCAGTTCTTC. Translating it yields CASSFEAQSSYNEQFF.

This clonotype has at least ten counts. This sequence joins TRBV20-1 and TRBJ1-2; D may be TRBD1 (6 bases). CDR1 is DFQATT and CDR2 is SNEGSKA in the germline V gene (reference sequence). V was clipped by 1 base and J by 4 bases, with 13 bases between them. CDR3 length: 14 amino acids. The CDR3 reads CSARAPGEPYGYTF. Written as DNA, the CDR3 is TGCAGTGCTAGAGCCCCAGGGGAGCCCTATGGCTACACCTTC.

CDR3 DNA sequence: TGTGCCAGCAGCCTGCCAACACTGAACTATGGCTACACCTTC. Protein: CASSLPTLNYGYTF. This rearrangement joins TRBV4-2 to TRBJ1-2, with D unclear. Trimming took off 4 bases at V and 2 bases at J, with 11 bases between the two ends. Germline V gene sequence: CDR1 LGHNA, CDR2 YNFKEQ. The CDR3 is made up of 14 amino acids.